One sample yielded the 7 T cell receptor beta chains listed below, sequenced in a study of T cell repertoires in cytomegalovirus infection. Each CDR3 protein is one row after TCRdb ran MiXCR on the reads. The sample consists of some 150,000 distinct CDR3 sequences, about 6.1% of them appearing once. The material sequenced was PBMCs. These receptor sequences come from a human donor in good health (CMV status not recorded). Some clones in this sample may be carry-over from other donors' samples.

Ten or more counts support this clonotype. The CDR3 reads CASSPPGTSGGPGELFF. The CDR3 DNA sequence: TGTGCCAGCAGCCCCCCGGGGACTAGCGGGGGGCCCGGGGAGCTGTTTTTT. This chain uses TRBV7-2 with TRBJ2-2; 15 positions match TRBD2. Losses at the gene ends were 5 bases for V and 6 bases for J; bases not matched to a gene: 7. Germline loops: CDR1 SGHTA, CDR2 FQGNSA. This CDR3 has 17 amino acids.

This clonotype was picked up many times. This chain joins TRBV28 and TRBJ2-3; no definite D call. There are 13 residues in the CDR3. V lost 2 bases, J lost 4 bases, and 7 bases lay in between. Per the germline V gene, CDR1 is MDHEN and CDR2 is SYDVKM. CDR3 amino acids: CASSLSSPDTQYF. The CDR3 bases are TGTGCCAGCAGTTTAAGCAGCCCAGATACGCAGTATTTT.

This clonotype was observed many times. J is TRBJ2-3 and V is TRBV6-6; D gene ambiguous. The length of the CDR3 is 11 residues. V was pared by 2 bases and J by 5 bases, with 2 bases between. CDR1 is MNHNY, CDR2 SVGAGI, per germline (reference sequence). CDR3 in DNA: TGTGCCAGCAGTTACGAAGATACGCAGTATTTT. This sequence encodes CASSYEDTQYF.

This clonotype was detected many times. The chain couples TRBV19 to TRBJ1-5; the D is unclear. The CDR3 loop spans 15 amino acids. Germline lookup yields CDR1 LNHDA and CDR2 SQIVND (reference sequence). The V end was cut by 8 bases, the J end by 1 base, with 15 bases between. CDR3 loop: CASSTVGLSNQPQHF. CDR3 bases: TGTGCCAGTTCCACAGTCGGCCTCAGCAATCAGCCCCAGCATTTT.

This clonotype showed up many times. The chain combines TRBV19 with TRBJ1-1; D is undetermined. CDR1 and CDR2 from the germline V gene are LNHDA and SQIVND (reference sequence). CDR3 length equals 16 residues. V was cut by 3 bases and J by 8 bases, with 22 bases left in between. Here the CDR3 DNA reads TGTGCCAGTAGTATTCCCTCGTTGCACGGACCTAAGGAAGCTTTCTTT. Translation: CASSIPSLHGPKEAFF.

In its sample, this clonotype was seen many times. The chain is built from TRBV7-9 and TRBJ1-4; D perhaps matches TRBD1 (5 bases). Germline loops: CDR1 SEHNR, CDR2 FQNEAQ (reference sequence). Trimming stripped 3 bases from V and 6 bases from J, with 26 bases between. The CDR3 consists of 19 residues. The CDR3 DNA is TGTGCCAGCAGCTTCTTTGCTCTTTCGACGGAGGTGGGGCATGAAAAACTGTTTTTT. Its translation is CASSFFALSTEVGHEKLFF.

The chain combines TRBV20-1 with TRBJ2-7, with TRBD1 identical over 10 bases. V gave up 2 bases and J gave up 2 bases; unmatched junction bases: 12. CDR3 length equals 17 residues. Germline CDR1 reads DFQATT; CDR2 reads SNEGSKA (reference sequence). CDR3 protein: CSARYKIGTGDPYEQYF. CDR3 DNA: TGCAGTGCTAGATATAAGATCGGGACAGGGGACCCCTACGAGCAGTACTTC.